Sequencing of this T cell receptor (beta chain) was carried out in a study of blood T cell repertoires in COVID-19. Trimming left V 0 bases short and J 4 bases short, with 10 bases between. The CDR3 totals 15 residues. Germline V gene sequence: CDR1 MNHEY, CDR2 SVGAGI. Repertoires were generated with immunoSEQ multiplex PCR, while TCRdb's copy carries only in-frame clones and drops some. In the table there are 90,000 to 120,000 clones, approximately 81% of which are singletons. V usage is TRBV6-5 and J usage is TRBJ1-5, with D maybe TRBD1 (5 bases). The sequence was collected from a human donor in a cohort sampled during active COVID-19. The sequenced sample was peripheral blood. CDR3 residues: CASSYSSGTNQPQHF. The CDR3 DNA is TGTGCCAGCAGTTACTCGAGTGGGACTAATCAGCCCCAGCATTTT.